The count of the clone carrying this T cell receptor (beta chain) is one. The CDR3 runs 13 residues. V lost 3 bases and J lost 5; bases outside the gene matches: 2. These data are taken from a study of blood T cell repertoires in COVID-19. Study context: T cells, B-cell-depleted T cells, or PBMCs provided the cDNA or gDNA that served as material.

The repertoire was sequenced with immunoSEQ multiplex PCR; TCRdb's copy has only in-frame clones and lacks some. This sample has roughly 430,000 clones, with 70% to 90% found just once. This chain connects TRBV12-3 or TRBV12-4 to TRBJ1-2; 8 bases map to TRBD1. Sample: PBMCs or T cells enriched from blood (not recorded which). The source of this sequence is a woman in her forties with acute COVID-19. The CDR3 here is CASSLDRDYGYTF. Written as DNA, the CDR3 is TGTGCCAGCAGTTTGGACAGGGATTATGGCTACACCTTC.